Detailed here is one T cell receptor (beta chain). Naive CD8 populations comprised CD45RO-negative cells positively selected for CCR7, excluding terminally differentiated effector memory CD45RA+ cells. This record belongs to a study of shared clonotypes between healthy human individuals. The overall study: The people who gave samples were a couple of women and a few men aged 18 to 49.

CDR1 and CDR2 (germline): MNHNS, SASEGT. V gave up 2 bases and J gave up 2 bases, with 10 bases separating them. This CDR3 is built from 14 residues. Assay: immunoSEQ multiplex PCR; the TCRdb copy retains only in-frame clones and omits some. The sample lists about 2.1 million clones, approximately 92% occurring once. The sample consisted of naive CD8+ T cells from PBMCs. J is TRBJ2-7 and V is TRBV6-1, with D perhaps matching TRBD2 (5 bases). The TCR comes from a man aged 18 to 30 in good health. Some clones in this sample may be carry-over from other donors' samples. CDR3 in DNA: TGTGCCAGCAGTGAACGGGGTGCAACCTACGAGCAGTACTTC. It is translated as CASSERGATYEQYF.